The 25 T cell receptor beta chains listed next were all sequenced from one sample in a study of tumor-infiltrating lymphocytes in primary liver carcinoma. The researchers produced TCR beta cDNA from 450 to 600 ng total RNA with a constant-region primer. Three-round nested multiplex PCR performed with slightly modified ARM-PCR produced the TCR beta libraries. Both of the initial two PCR rounds ran for roughly 11 cycles and employed TRBV1-TRBV30 forward primers alongside a C-beta reverse primer. TCRdb ran MiXCR on the multiplex PCR reads and lists one entry per CDR3 protein. Here the sample spans approximately 210,000 distinct CDR3 sequences, roughly 61% being singletons. In addition to blood RNA drawn from unsorted whole blood, germline DNA was extracted. Material: peripheral blood. The receptors were sampled from a woman aged 55-69 years with primary liver carcinoma and hepatitis B virus infection.

Regarding this clonotype: This clone may be a read error of a much larger clone one base away. The conserved phenylalanine or tryptophan is not found at the CDR3 terminus, so this likely reflects a read error. This chain uses TRBV6-1 with TRBJ2-7; D gene unclear. Trimming removed 6 bases from V and 7 bases from J, with 7 bases in between. This CDR3 has 10 amino acids. Germline V gene lookup returns CDR1 MNHNS and CDR2 SASEGT. In nucleotides, the CDR3 is TGTGCCAGCAGGACGGAGGAGCAGTACCTC. This encodes CASRTEEQYL.

Note on this clonotype: A much larger clone is a single base away; this may be a read error. No conserved phenylalanine or tryptophan ends this CDR3, so it is likely a read error. The genes are TRBV12-3 or TRBV12-4 and TRBJ2-2; 9 positions agree with TRBD2. V lost 5 bases to trimming and J lost 8 bases; unmatched junction nucleotides: 9. The CDR3 contains 15 residues. The CDR3 DNA is TGTGCCAGCAGTCCAATAGCGGGAGCTGCTGGGGAGCTGTTTTCT. Translation: CASSPIAGAAGELFS.

A remark on this clonotype: Mismatch with germline at one junction end may stem from a read error. The chain carries TRBV7-8 and TRBJ2-5, with D unresolved. Germline loops: CDR1 SGHVS, CDR2 FQNEAQ. This CDR3 comprises 15 residues. Here the CDR3 DNA reads TGTGTCAGCAGCTTAGTCGGGTTCAGTGAGGAGACCCAGTACTTC. The encoded protein is CVSSLVGFSEETQYF.

The chain joins TRBV5-1 to TRBJ1-1; no clear D gene. The CDR3 has 14 residues. Germline V CDR1 and CDR2: SGHRS, YFSETQ. The V end lost 5 bases, the J end lost 4 bases, and 15 bases lay between the germline ends. CDR3: CASRVLQTSTEAFF. The CDR3, as DNA: TGCGCCAGCAGGGTCCTGCAGACCAGCACTGAAGCTTTCTTT.

With respect to this clonotype: At one end, the junction sequence differs from germline, possibly due to a read error. The J gene is TRBJ1-1, the V gene TRBV5-4; TRBD1 is a possible D gene (6 bases). From germline, CDR1 is SGHNT and CDR2 YYREEE (reference sequence). This CDR3 is 13 amino acids long. CDR3 sequence (DNA): TGTGTCAGCAGCTTTGCCAGGGGCACTGAAGCTTTCTTT. It is translated as CVSSFARGTEAFF.

Comment on this clonotype: A clone one base away is much larger, so this may be a read error. The V gene is TRBV5-5, the J gene TRBJ2-5; D gene uncertain. The CDR3 totals 13 residues. The germline V gene encodes CDR1 SGHKS and CDR2 YYEKEE (reference sequence). Trimming pared 6 bases from V and 5 bases from J, leaving 14 bases between. CDR3 amino acids: CASKNAHGETQYF. The DNA of the CDR3 is TGTGCCAGCAAGAACGCGCATGGGGAGACCCAGTACTTC.

This clonotype was counted many times. A much larger clone lies one base from this, so it may be a read error. The V gene is TRBV11-3, the J gene TRBJ2-7, with D perhaps TRBD2 (6 bases). This CDR3 region has 13 residues. Germline V gives CDR1 SGHNT, CDR2 YENEEA. Trimming removed 2 bases from V and 6 bases from J, with 11 bases in between. The DNA of the CDR3 is TGTGCCAGCAGCTTAACGGGAGTAAGCGAGCAGTACTTC. Translating it yields CASSLTGVSEQYF.

The genes are TRBV6-4 and TRBJ2-7; D gene uncertain. The V gene's germline CDR1 is MRHNA and CDR2 SNTAGT. The V gene lost 9 bases and the J gene lost 6 bases, with 9 bases spanning the gap. The CDR3 extends over 10 amino acids. CDR3 nucleotides: TGTGCCAGACCCCCGGGCGAGCAGTACTTC. Translating it yields CARPPGEQYF.

V is TRBV11-2 and J is TRBJ2-7, with D possibly being TRBD1 or TRBD2 (5 bases each). The CDR3 is 16 amino acids. V was cut by 9 bases and J by 2 bases, with 23 bases left in between. Germline V gives CDR1 SGHAT, CDR2 FQNNGV. CDR3 sequence: CARSPSRRKGPYEQYF. Written as DNA, the CDR3 is TGTGCCAGGAGCCCTAGCAGGAGAAAGGGGCCCTACGAGCAGTACTTC.

The CDR3 loop is CASSYSAPARGGSPLHF. CDR3 DNA: TGTGCCAGCAGTTACTCGGCCCCGGCACGAGGAGGTTCACCCCTCCACTTT. The chain couples TRBV6-5 to TRBJ1-6; D not certain. This CDR3 has 17 residues. Germline CDR1 reads MNHEY; CDR2 reads SVGAGI. Trimming shortened V by 0 bases and J by 9 bases, and 18 bases separated the two germline ends.

V is TRBV4-1 and J is TRBJ1-1; D perhaps matches TRBD1 (6 bases). The CDR3 contains 15 residues. V was cut by 3 bases and J by 5 bases, with 16 bases left in between. CDR1 is MGHRA, CDR2 YSYEKL, per germline. The CDR3 coding sequence is TGCGCCAGCAGCCACACACAGGGCGGCCGGACTGAAGCTTTCTTT. Its translation is CASSHTQGGRTEAFF.

The chain joins TRBV11-2 to TRBJ2-5; no firm D call. V dropped 5 bases and J dropped 7 bases, with 8 bases sitting between them. Germline CDR1 and CDR2: SGHAT and FQNNGV. This CDR3 region has 11 residues. As DNA, the CDR3 is TGTGCCAGCAGCGCAAGTGGGACCCAGTACTTC. Translation gives CASSASGTQYF.

CDR3 sequence: CASSYLRGGSETQYF. CDR3 bases: TGTGCCAGCAGTTACCTTCGGGGGGGGTCGGAGACCCAGTACTTC. The rearrangement uses TRBV6-5 and TRBJ2-5; 8 bases are a match to TRBD2. Germline trimming cut 2 bases from V and 5 bases from J; bases unmatched to any gene: 7. CDR1 and CDR2 from the germline V gene are MNHEY and SVGAGI. This CDR3 comprises 15 residues.

Comments on this clonotype: This sequence may be a read error, since a much larger clone differs from it by one base. The J gene is TRBJ2-5, the V gene TRBV4-1, with D possibly being TRBD1 (5 bases). Germline CDR1 reads MGHRA; CDR2 reads YSYEKL. The CDR3 runs to 15 residues. This CDR3 reads CTSSQEGRAQETQYF. CDR3 DNA sequence: TGCACCAGCAGCCAAGAAGGCAGGGCTCAAGAGACCCAGTACTTC.

This clonotype appeared a few times. The genes are TRBV5-1 and TRBJ1-5; 8 bases agree with TRBD1. Germline V gene data show CDR1 as SGHRS and CDR2 as YFSETQ. There are 14 residues in the CDR3. The V segment lost 4 bases and the J segment 6 bases; nucleotides outside the gene matches: 6. The CDR3: CASSPDRGSQPQHF. DNA of the CDR3: TGCGCCAGCAGCCCCGACAGGGGTAGTCAGCCCCAGCATTTT.

As regards this clonotype: One end of the junction fails to match germline, which may point to a read error. The genes are TRBV28 and TRBJ2-7; 7 bases match TRBD2. The germline V gene has CDR1 MDHEN and CDR2 SYDVKM. The CDR3 totals 15 residues. The CDR3 sequence: CASGHAGVGGYVQYF. CDR3 nucleotide sequence: TGTGCCAGCGGACATGCGGGAGTCGGAGGCTACGTGCAGTACTTC.

For this clonotype: Possible read error: a much larger clone is one base away. The chain combines TRBV12-3 or TRBV12-4 with TRBJ2-1, with D possibly TRBD2 on 6 matching bases. This CDR3 region has 17 residues. The CDR3 DNA is TGTGCCAGCAGTACAATCGTTGCGGTAGCGGACTACATTGAGCAGTTCTTC. This sequence encodes CASSTIVAVADYIEQFF.

This clonotype was counted at least ten times. The chain carries TRBV5-4 and TRBJ1-1, with D hard to call. V was shortened by 0 bases and J by 0 bases, with 6 bases between the two germline ends. The CDR3 covers 14 residues. Looked up from germline, CDR1 is SGHNT and CDR2 is YYREEE (reference sequence). The CDR3 region is CASSLGGMNTEAFF. The CDR3 nucleotides are TGTGCCAGCAGCTTGGGTGGTATGAACACTGAAGCTTTCTTT.

This clonotype was picked up many times. The rearrangement joins TRBV5-1 to TRBJ2-6, with a possible D match to TRBD1 (6 bases). The CDR3 loop spans 16 amino acids. The germline V and J ends were trimmed by 1 base and 1 base, with 9 bases remaining between them. Germline-derived CDR1 and CDR2 are SGHRS and YFSETQ. The CDR3 DNA is TGCGCCAGCAGCTTGCCAGGACAGTCTGGGGCCAACGTCCTGACTTTC. Protein: CASSLPGQSGANVLTF. The entire variable domain, with the rest obtained from reference TRBV5-1 and TRBJ2-6, is as follows: KAGVTQTPRYLIKTRGQQVTLSCSPISGHRSVSWYQQTPGQGLQFLFEYFSETQRNKGNFPGRFSGRQFSNSRSEMNVSTLELGDSALYLCASSLPGQSGANVLTFGAGSRLTVL.

Concerning this clonotype: At one end the junction does not follow the germline gene, possibly because of a read error. The V and J genes are TRBV5-5 and TRBJ1-1; D gene uncertain. Germline V gene sequence: CDR1 SGHKS, CDR2 YYEKEE (reference sequence). The CDR3 extends over 13 amino acids. In DNA form, the CDR3 reads TGTGCCAGCTGCCGGGAGTTCAACAGTGAAGCTTTCTTT. It encodes CASCREFNSEAFF.

The V gene is TRBV10-3, the J gene TRBJ2-5; a possible D gene is TRBD2 (5 bases). Germline loops: CDR1 ENHRY, CDR2 SYGVKD. Trimming pared 3 bases from V and 5 bases from J, leaving 7 bases between. This CDR3 spans 12 amino acids. The CDR3 spells CAISETGETQYF. Here the CDR3 DNA reads TGTGCCATCAGTGAAACGGGGGAGACCCAGTACTTC.

Note on this clonotype: This clone may be a read error of a much larger clone one base away. The V call is TRBV6-2 or TRBV6-3, the J call TRBJ2-7; either TRBD1 or TRBD2 may supply D (5 bases each). V dropped 2 bases and J dropped 2 bases, with 19 bases sitting between them. Germline CDR1 reads MNHEY; CDR2 reads SVGEGT. The CDR3 is made up of 17 amino acids. The CDR3: CASSYDLSRGRTYEQYF. The CDR3 DNA follows: TGTGCCAGCAGTTACGACCTCAGCCGGGGCAGAACCTACGAGCAGTACTTC.

The V call is TRBV24-1, the J call TRBJ2-1; a weak D match, TRBD1 (6 bases). Germline CDR1 and CDR2: KGHDR and SFDVKD. The CDR3 is 17 residues long. Trimming pared 4 bases from V and 6 bases from J, leaving 21 bases between. The CDR3 coding sequence is TGTGCCACCAGTGACCCCGACAATCCGACAGGATGCAATGAGCAGTTCTTC. Its translation is CATSDPDNPTGCNEQFF.

Of note for this clonotype: A much more abundant neighbour one base away suggests this may be a read error. The rearrangement links TRBV6-5 to TRBJ2-1; 13 bases match TRBD2. Germline trimming cut 2 bases from V and 8 bases from J; bases unmatched to any gene: 15. This CDR3 contains 19 residues. CDR1 MNHEY and CDR2 SVGAGI come from the germline V gene. The DNA of the CDR3 is TGTGCCAGCAGTTACAGGCTAAGTCCACTAGCGGGAGGGGTGGATGAGCAGTTCTTC. Encoded protein: CASSYRLSPLAGGVDEQFF.

The chain has TRBV29-1 and TRBJ1-2, with D tentatively TRBD1 (6 bases). Trimming pared 7 bases from V and 6 bases from J, leaving 18 bases between. Germline CDR1 SQVTM, CDR2 ANQGSEA. The CDR3 sequence is 13 residues long. Here the CDR3 reads CSAIGQWTHGYTF. The CDR3 DNA reads as TGCAGCGCAATCGGACAGTGGACCCATGGCTACACCTTC.